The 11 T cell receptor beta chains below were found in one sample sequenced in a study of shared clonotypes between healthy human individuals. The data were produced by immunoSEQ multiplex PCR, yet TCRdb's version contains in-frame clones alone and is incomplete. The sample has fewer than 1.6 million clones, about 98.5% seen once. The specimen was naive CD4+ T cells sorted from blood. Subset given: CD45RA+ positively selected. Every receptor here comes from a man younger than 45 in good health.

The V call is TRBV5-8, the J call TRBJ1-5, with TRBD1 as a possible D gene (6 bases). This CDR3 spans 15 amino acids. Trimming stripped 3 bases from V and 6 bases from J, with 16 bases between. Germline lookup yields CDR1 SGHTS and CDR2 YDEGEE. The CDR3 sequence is CASSSGTNEIQPQHF. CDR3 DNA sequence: TGTGCCAGCAGCTCCGGGACAAACGAAATTCAGCCCCAGCATTTT.

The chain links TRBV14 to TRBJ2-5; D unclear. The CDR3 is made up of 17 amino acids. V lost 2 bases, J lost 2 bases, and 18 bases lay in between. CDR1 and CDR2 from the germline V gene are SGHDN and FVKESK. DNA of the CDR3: TGTGCCAGCAGCCAAAGATCTCCCTCCTATGAACAAGAGACCCAGTACTTC. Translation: CASSQRSPSYEQETQYF.

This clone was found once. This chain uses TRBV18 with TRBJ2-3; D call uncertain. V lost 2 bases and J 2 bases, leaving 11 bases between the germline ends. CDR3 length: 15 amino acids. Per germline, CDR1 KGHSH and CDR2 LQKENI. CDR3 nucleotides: TGTGCCAGCTCACCAAGTGCGAGAATCACAGATACGCAGTATTTT. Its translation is CASSPSARITDTQYF.

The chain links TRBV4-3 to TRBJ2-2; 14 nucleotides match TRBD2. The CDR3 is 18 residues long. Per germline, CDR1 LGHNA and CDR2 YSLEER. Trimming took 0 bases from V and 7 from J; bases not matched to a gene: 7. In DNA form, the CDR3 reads TGCGCCAGCAGCCAAGACCGACTAGCGGGAGGGGTATTCGGGGAGCTGTTTTTT. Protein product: CASSQDRLAGGVFGELFF.

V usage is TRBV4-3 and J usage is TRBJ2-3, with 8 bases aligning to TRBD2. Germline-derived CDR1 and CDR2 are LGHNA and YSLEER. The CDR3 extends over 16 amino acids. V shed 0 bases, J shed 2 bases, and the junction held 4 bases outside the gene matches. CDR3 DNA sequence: TGCGCCAGCAGCCAAGATTCGGGGGGGCTCACAGATACGCAGTATTTT. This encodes CASSQDSGGLTDTQYF.

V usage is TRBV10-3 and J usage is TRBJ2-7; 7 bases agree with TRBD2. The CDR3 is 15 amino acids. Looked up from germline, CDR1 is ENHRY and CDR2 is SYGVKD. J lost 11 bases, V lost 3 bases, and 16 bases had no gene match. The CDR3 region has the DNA TGTGCCATCAGTGAAGCACCAGGGACTACCCCGAGCAAGTACTTC. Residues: CAISEAPGTTPSKYF.

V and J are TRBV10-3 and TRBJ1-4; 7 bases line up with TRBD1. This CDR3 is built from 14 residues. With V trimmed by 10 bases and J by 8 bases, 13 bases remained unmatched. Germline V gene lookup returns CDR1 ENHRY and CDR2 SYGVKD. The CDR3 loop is CATHPAGQTEKLFF. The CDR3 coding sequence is TGTGCCACCCACCCAGCGGGACAGACCGAAAAACTGTTTTTT.

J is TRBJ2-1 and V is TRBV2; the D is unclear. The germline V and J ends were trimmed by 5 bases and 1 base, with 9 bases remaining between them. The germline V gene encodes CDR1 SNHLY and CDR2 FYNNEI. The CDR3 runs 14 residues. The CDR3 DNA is TGTGCCAGCAGTTTAGACACATCCTACAATGAGCAGTTCTTC. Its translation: CASSLDTSYNEQFF.

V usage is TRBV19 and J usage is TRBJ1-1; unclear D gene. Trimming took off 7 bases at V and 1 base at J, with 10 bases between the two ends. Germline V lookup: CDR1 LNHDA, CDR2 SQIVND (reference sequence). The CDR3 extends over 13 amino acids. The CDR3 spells CASTVAGNTEAFF. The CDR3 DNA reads TGTGCCAGTACCGTCGCTGGGAACACTGAAGCTTTCTTT.

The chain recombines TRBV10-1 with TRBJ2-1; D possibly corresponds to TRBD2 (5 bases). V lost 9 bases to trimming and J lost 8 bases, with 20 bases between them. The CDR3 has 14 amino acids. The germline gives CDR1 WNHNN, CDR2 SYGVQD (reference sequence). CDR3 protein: CARVPGHMRDEQFF. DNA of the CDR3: TGCGCCAGAGTACCGGGCCACATGAGGGATGAGCAGTTCTTC.

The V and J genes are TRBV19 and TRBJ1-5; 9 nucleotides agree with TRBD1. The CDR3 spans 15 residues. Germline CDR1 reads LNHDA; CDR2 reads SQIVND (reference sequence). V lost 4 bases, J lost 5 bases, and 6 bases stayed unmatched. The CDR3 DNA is TGTGCCAGTAGTACCCGACAGGGGGTCGATCAGCCCCAGCATTTT. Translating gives CASSTRQGVDQPQHF.